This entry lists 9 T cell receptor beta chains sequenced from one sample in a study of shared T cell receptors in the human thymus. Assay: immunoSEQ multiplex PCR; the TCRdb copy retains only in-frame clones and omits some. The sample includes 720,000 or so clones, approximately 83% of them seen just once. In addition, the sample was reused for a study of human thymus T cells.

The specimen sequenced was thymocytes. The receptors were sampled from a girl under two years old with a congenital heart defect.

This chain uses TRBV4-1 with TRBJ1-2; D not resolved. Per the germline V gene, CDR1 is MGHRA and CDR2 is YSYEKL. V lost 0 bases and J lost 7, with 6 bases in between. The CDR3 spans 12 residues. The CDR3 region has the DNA TGCGCCAGCAGCCAAGATCGAGCTGGCTACACCTTC. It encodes CASSQDRAGYTF.

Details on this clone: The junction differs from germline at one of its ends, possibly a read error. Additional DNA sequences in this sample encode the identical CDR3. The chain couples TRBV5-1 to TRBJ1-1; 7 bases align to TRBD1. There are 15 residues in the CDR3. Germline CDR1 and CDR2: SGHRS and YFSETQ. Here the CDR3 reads CASSNSYRGNTEAFF. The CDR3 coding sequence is TGCGCCAGCTCGAACAGCTACAGGGGAAACACTGAAGCCTTCTTT.

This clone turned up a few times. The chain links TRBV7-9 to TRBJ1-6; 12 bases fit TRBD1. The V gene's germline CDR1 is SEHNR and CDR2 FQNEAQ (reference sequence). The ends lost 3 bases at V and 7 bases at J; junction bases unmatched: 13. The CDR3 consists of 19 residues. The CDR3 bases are TGTGCCAGCAGCTTGAGAGTGCCGGGACAGGGGGCGCAGAATTCACCCCTCCACTTT. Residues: CASSLRVPGQGAQNSPLHF.

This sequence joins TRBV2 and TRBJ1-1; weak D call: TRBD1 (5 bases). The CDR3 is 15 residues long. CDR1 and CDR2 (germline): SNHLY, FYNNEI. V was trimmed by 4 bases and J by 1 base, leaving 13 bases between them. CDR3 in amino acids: CASSGNRQGNTEAFF. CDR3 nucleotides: TGTGCCAGCAGTGGAAACAGGCAGGGGAACACTGAAGCTTTCTTT.

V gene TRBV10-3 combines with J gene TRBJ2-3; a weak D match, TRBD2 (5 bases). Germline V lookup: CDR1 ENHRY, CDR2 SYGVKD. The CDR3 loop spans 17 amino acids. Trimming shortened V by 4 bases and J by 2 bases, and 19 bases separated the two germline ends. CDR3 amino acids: CAISGVWRRAFTDTQYF. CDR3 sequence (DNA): TGTGCCATCAGTGGTGTGTGGAGGCGGGCGTTCACAGATACGCAGTATTTT.

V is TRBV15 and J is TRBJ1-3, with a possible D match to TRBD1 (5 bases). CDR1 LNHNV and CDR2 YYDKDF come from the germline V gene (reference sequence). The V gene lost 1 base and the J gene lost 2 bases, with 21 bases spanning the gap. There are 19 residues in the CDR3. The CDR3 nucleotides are TGTGCCACCAGCAGAGGGGGGGATTTTGAGGGAGTCACTGGAAACACCATATATTTT. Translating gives CATSRGGDFEGVTGNTIYF.

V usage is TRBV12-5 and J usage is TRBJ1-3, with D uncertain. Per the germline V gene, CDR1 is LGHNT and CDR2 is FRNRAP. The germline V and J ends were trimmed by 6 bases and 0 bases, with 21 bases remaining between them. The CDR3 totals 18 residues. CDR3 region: CASGKTLRRRSSGNTIYF. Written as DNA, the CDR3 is TGTGCTAGTGGAAAAACACTCCGGCGTCGGAGCTCTGGAAACACCATATATTTT.

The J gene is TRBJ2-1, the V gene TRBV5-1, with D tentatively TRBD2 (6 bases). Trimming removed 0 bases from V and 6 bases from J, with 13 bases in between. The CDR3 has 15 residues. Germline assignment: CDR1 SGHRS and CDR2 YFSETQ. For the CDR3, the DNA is TGCGCCAGCAGCTTGGCCGGCGGGGATCCCAATGAGCAGTTCTTC. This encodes CASSLAGGDPNEQFF.

In DNA form, the CDR3 reads TGCGCCAGCAGTGGGACAGGGGGCTTGTTGAACACTGAAGCTTTCTTT. This translates into CASSGTGGLLNTEAFF. The chain employs TRBV10-1 and TRBJ1-1; 11 positions match TRBD1. Germline V gives CDR1 WNHNN, CDR2 SYGVQD (reference sequence). The J segment lost 0 bases and the V segment lost 4 bases, leaving 4 bases of the junction unmatched. This CDR3 spans 16 amino acids.